The 6 T cell receptor beta chains below all came from one sample that was sequenced in a study of blood T cell repertoires in COVID-19. Generated by immunoSEQ multiplex PCR, the TCRdb table keeps only in-frame clones and is missing some. The sample contains approximately 310,000 clones, 85% of which appear only once. Specimen: PBMCs or T cells enriched from blood (not recorded which). Receptor source: a woman aged 25 to 39 who had been exposed to COVID-19.

V usage is TRBV19 and J usage is TRBJ2-2; 9 bases line up with TRBD2. CDR3 length: 16 residues. With V trimmed by 3 bases and J by 2 bases, 4 bases remained unmatched. The germline V gene has CDR1 LNHDA and CDR2 SQIVND (reference sequence). The chain's CDR3 is CASSILAGINTGELFF. CDR3 DNA sequence: TGTGCCAGTAGTATTCTAGCGGGGATAAACACCGGGGAGCTGTTTTTT.

The chain carries TRBV7-3 and TRBJ2-3, with TRBD2 matching over 8 bases. V dropped 0 bases and J dropped 2; count of bases not matched to a gene: 13. The length of the CDR3 is 19 residues. Per the germline V gene, CDR1 is SGHTA and CDR2 is FQGTGA. In DNA form, the CDR3 reads TGTGCCAGCAGCTTAACTGGTTATGGTAGCGGGACTCCCACAGATACGCAGTATTTT. It translates to CASSLTGYGSGTPTDTQYF. Together with reference TRBV7-3 and TRBJ2-3, the CDR3 gives the full variable domain: GAGVSQTPSNKVTEKGKYVELRCDPISGHTALYWYRQSLGQGPEFLIYFQGTGAADDSGLPNDRFFAVRPEGSVSTLKIQRTERGDSAVYLCASSLTGYGSGTPTDTQYFGPGTRLTVL.

This sequence joins TRBV7-9 and TRBJ2-7, with no clear D. V was shortened by 4 bases and J by 7 bases, with 11 bases between the two germline ends. CDR1 and CDR2 from the germline V gene are SEHNR and FQNEAQ (reference sequence). The CDR3 consists of 12 residues. The CDR3 nucleotides are TGTGCCAGCAGCTCCAGCTACGGGGAGCAGTACTTC. Protein product: CASSSSYGEQYF.

This clone was detected once. The chain uses TRBV28 and TRBJ1-4; a possible D gene is TRBD1 (6 bases). The V gene lost 4 bases and the J gene lost 8 bases, with 14 bases spanning the gap. In germline, CDR1 is MDHEN, CDR2 SYDVKM. The CDR3 consists of 14 residues. The CDR3 protein is CASSYPGVREKLFF. The CDR3, as DNA: TGTGCCAGCAGTTACCCAGGGGTAAGGGAAAAACTGTTTTTT.

The CDR3, as DNA: TGTGCCAGCACCCCCGGCGGGGCTGACACTGAAGCTTTCTTT. Protein product: CASTPGGADTEAFF. The J gene is TRBJ1-1, the V gene TRBV11-1, with D possibly TRBD1 on 5 matching bases. The CDR3 loop spans 14 amino acids. Germline V gene data show CDR1 as SGHAT and CDR2 as FQDESV (reference sequence). V shed 7 bases and J shed 3 bases, with 15 bases lying between them.

This chain links TRBV21-1 with TRBJ1-5; the DNA was not used to check the table's D call, TRBD1. TRBV21-1 has pseudogene status. CDR3 size: 19 residues. CDR3 nucleotides: TGTGCCAGCAGTCCCATGACAGGGGAATTTCGTTATGGCAATCAGCCCCAGCATTTT. It translates to CASSPMTGEFRYGNQPQHF.